The 32 T cell receptor beta chains below all came from one sample that was sequenced in a study of long-term antiretroviral therapy in people with HIV. At survey level, the immunoSEQ assay was run in its v3.0 version. TCRdb's table, derived via immunoSEQ multiplex PCR, lists solely in-frame clones and lacks some. The sample carries some 26,000 clones, 76% recorded once. Sequenced material: unsorted PBMCs, taken 1.1 years before starting antiretroviral therapy. The receptors derive from a woman aged 40 to 50 with HIV.

For the CDR3, the DNA is TGTGCCAGCAGCTTAGGGACAGGGGATAGCAATCAGCCCCAGCATTTT. Translation gives CASSLGTGDSNQPQHF. This rearrangement joins TRBV7-8 to TRBJ1-5; 9 bases are a match to TRBD1. The germline CDR1 and CDR2 sequences are SGHVS and FQNEAQ. V was clipped by 1 base and J by 0 bases; unmatched bases: 1. The CDR3 sequence is 16 residues long. The variable domain in full, completed from reference TRBV7-8 and TRBJ1-5, reads GAGVSQSPRYKVAKRGQDVALRCDPISGHVSLFWYQQALGQGPEFLTYFQNEAQLDKSGLPSDRFFAERPEGSVSTLKIQRTQQEDSAVYLCASSLGTGDSNQPQHFGDGTRLSIL.

The chain has TRBV30 and TRBJ1-1; the match to TRBD1 covers 12 bases. V was clipped by 3 bases and J by 9 bases; unmatched bases: 8. In germline, CDR1 is GTSNPN, CDR2 SVGIG (reference sequence). CDR3 size: 14 residues. In DNA, the CDR3 is TGTGCCTGGAGGGGGACAGGGGGCTGGGGGAAAGCTTTCTTT. Protein: CAWRGTGGWGKAFF.

The chain has TRBV19 and TRBJ1-5; possibly TRBD1 for D (5 bases). Between the trimmed V and J ends, which lost 5 bases and 2 bases, there was a span of 13 bases. The CDR3 spans 15 residues. CDR1 is LNHDA and CDR2 is SQIVND in the germline V gene (reference sequence). The CDR3 reads CASSPSGGGNQPQHF. CDR3 bases: TGTGCCAGTAGTCCCTCCGGGGGTGGCAATCAGCCCCAGCATTTT.

The chain joins TRBV5-1 to TRBJ2-7; D perhaps matches TRBD2 (7 bases). Trimming left V 2 bases short and J 6 bases short, with 18 bases between. The CDR3 consists of 15 residues. The germline V gene has CDR1 SGHRS and CDR2 YFSETQ. The DNA for the CDR3 is TGCGCCAGCAGCTTAACGTCTAGCGGCAGGGGCGAGCAGTACTTC. Protein product: CASSLTSSGRGEQYF.

V and J are TRBV7-9 and TRBJ2-1, with 9 bases fitting TRBD1. The V gene's germline CDR1 is SEHNR and CDR2 FQNEAQ (reference sequence). Trimming at V came to 3 bases and at J to 5 bases, leaving 5 bases not matched to a gene. The CDR3 consists of 15 residues. The CDR3 nucleotides are TGTGCCAGCAGCTTTTTCAGGACAGGGGACAATGAGCAGTTCTTC. Translating it yields CASSFFRTGDNEQFF.

The CDR3 region has the DNA TGTGCCAGCAGGCTCAACAACAAACGATACGAGCAGTACTTC. Its protein is CASRLNNKRYEQYF. The chain uses TRBV6-1 and TRBJ2-7; unclear D gene. This CDR3 spans 14 amino acids. Germline V lookup: CDR1 MNHNS, CDR2 SASEGT. V was clipped by 6 bases and J by 4 bases, with 16 bases between them.

The CDR3 DNA reads as TGTGCCAGCAGTTACTCGAGGGGGCACAATGAGCAGTTCTTC. Translated, it gives CASSYSRGHNEQFF. V is TRBV6-5 and J is TRBJ2-1, with TRBD1 identical over 7 bases. V shed 0 bases, J shed 5 bases, and the junction held 1 base outside the gene matches. Germline CDR1 is MNHEY and CDR2 is SVGAGI. The CDR3 covers 14 residues.

This sequence joins TRBV4-3 and TRBJ2-1; a possible D gene is TRBD2 (6 bases). This CDR3 spans 15 amino acids. The germline V gene has CDR1 LGHNA and CDR2 YSLEER. The V and J ends lost 4 bases and 4 bases respectively, with 14 bases between them. Here the CDR3 DNA reads TGCGCCAGCAGCCCGAAGGGACTCGAGTACAATGAGCAGTTCTTC. Protein product: CASSPKGLEYNEQFF.

By share, this clone counts as large. The chain combines TRBV6-6 with TRBJ2-7; no definite D call. Trimming removed 4 bases at V and 1 base at J, with 8 bases between. Germline CDR1 is MNHNY and CDR2 is SVGAGI (reference sequence). The CDR3 covers 13 residues. CDR3 in amino acids: CASSSQSSYEQYF. CDR3 in DNA: TGTGCCAGCAGTTCCCAAAGTTCCTACGAGCAGTACTTC.

The chain has TRBV5-1 and TRBJ1-2, with 7 bases matching TRBD1. CDR1 is SGHRS and CDR2 is YFSETQ in the germline V gene. The ends lost 0 bases at V and 6 bases at J; junction bases unmatched: 8. The CDR3 has 15 amino acids. CDR3 coding DNA: TGCGCCAGCAGCTTGGAAGGGGGCCCAACGGATGGCTACACCTTC. Amino acids: CASSLEGGPTDGYTF.

V usage is TRBV5-4 and J usage is TRBJ1-1, with a possible D match to TRBD1 (6 bases). This CDR3 spans 12 amino acids. V shed 5 bases and J shed 4 bases, with 9 bases lying between them. Looked up from germline, CDR1 is SGHNT and CDR2 is YYREEE (reference sequence). The chain's CDR3 is CASRLTGTEAFF. The CDR3 DNA is TGTGCCAGCAGACTGACAGGCACTGAAGCTTTCTTT.

The chain couples TRBV29-1 to TRBJ1-2, with D unclear. The CDR3 is 12 amino acids. Trimming took off 1 base at V and 8 bases at J, with 11 bases between the two ends. The germline V gene encodes CDR1 SQVTM and CDR2 ANQGSEA. The DNA for the CDR3 is TGCAGCGTTGAAGCGGTGGGTGTAGGCTACACCTTC. Translation gives CSVEAVGVGYTF.

This sequence joins TRBV4-2 and TRBJ2-3, with TRBD2 identical over 9 bases. The trim removed 0 bases at V and 3 bases at J, leaving 7 bases unmatched. The CDR3 is 17 residues long. Per the germline V gene, CDR1 is LGHNA and CDR2 is YNFKEQ. Here the CDR3 reads CASSQESRGRETDTQYF. The DNA for the CDR3 is TGTGCCAGCAGCCAAGAATCCCGCGGGAGGGAGACAGATACGCAGTATTTT.

The chain couples TRBV27 to TRBJ2-7; 7 bases align to TRBD1. The CDR3 extends over 14 amino acids. The germline CDR1 and CDR2 sequences are MNHEY and SMNVEV (reference sequence). V was pared by 6 bases and J by 0 bases, with 5 bases of the junction left unmatched. The CDR3, as DNA: TGTGCCAGCAGGGACAGGCCTAGCTCCTACGAGCAGTACTTC. Amino acid sequence: CASRDRPSSYEQYF.

The V and J genes are TRBV30 and TRBJ2-1; a possible D gene is TRBD1 (5 bases). CDR3 length: 12 residues. V dropped 0 bases and J dropped 11 bases, with 11 bases sitting between them. The germline gives CDR1 GTSNPN, CDR2 SVGIG (reference sequence). The CDR3 loop reads CAWSVVGPKQFF. The CDR3 DNA reads TGTGCCTGGAGTGTGGTGGGGCCGAAGCAGTTCTTC. Full variable domain (rest looked up from reference TRBV30 and TRBJ2-1): SQTIHQWPATLVQPVGSPLSLECTVEGTSNPNLYWYRQAAGRGLQLLFYSVGIGQISSEVPQNLSASRPQDRQFILSSKKLLLSDSGFYLCAWSVVGPKQFFGPGTRLTVL.

The chain uses TRBV7-8 and TRBJ1-5; unclear D gene. Germline loops: CDR1 SGHVS, CDR2 FQNEAQ. V was trimmed by 2 bases and J by 4 bases, leaving 18 bases between them. The CDR3 covers 17 residues. The CDR3 bases are TGTGCCAGCAGCTTAAGCTCCTATCGGACCCCAAATCAGCCCCAGCATTTT. This encodes CASSLSSYRTPNQPQHF.

V is TRBV5-1 and J is TRBJ1-2, with D maybe TRBD1 (5 bases). This CDR3 contains 17 residues. Trimming cost V 3 bases and J 1 base, with 19 bases left between them. The germline V gene has CDR1 SGHRS and CDR2 YFSETQ. The CDR3 protein is CASSSQGRTRGNYGYTF. In nucleotides, the CDR3 is TGCGCCAGCAGCTCCCAGGGTAGGACAAGGGGTAACTATGGCTACACCTTC.

Notes on this clone: One end of the junction fails to match germline, which may point to a read error. This chain joins TRBV5-1 and TRBJ1-2; perhaps TRBD1 as D (5 bases). Germline V gene sequence: CDR1 SGHRS, CDR2 YFSETQ. The CDR3 has 12 residues. CDR3 protein: CASSLDSLPKRF. CDR3 DNA sequence: TGCGCCAGCAGTTTAGACAGCCTCCCGAAACGATTC.

The chain uses TRBV11-2 and TRBJ2-5; D not certain. V was pared by 5 bases and J by 4 bases, with 2 bases between. Looked up from germline, CDR1 is SGHAT and CDR2 is FQNNGV. The CDR3 is 10 amino acids. CDR3: CASSRETQYF. The CDR3 DNA reads as TGTGCCAGCAGCCGAGAGACCCAGTACTTC.

The genes are TRBV7-2 and TRBJ1-1, with 10 bases that match TRBD1. Germline CDR1 and CDR2: SGHTA and FQGNSA. The CDR3 is 15 residues long. V was pared by 1 base and J by 5 bases, with 4 bases of the junction left unmatched. The CDR3 reads CASSLDWTGGTEAFF. The DNA for the CDR3 is TGTGCCAGCAGCTTAGATTGGACAGGGGGTACTGAAGCTTTCTTT.

The table lists this clone with a few counts. The rearrangement joins TRBV2 to TRBJ2-7, with 7 bases that match TRBD1. The CDR3 is 13 amino acids. V was pared by 7 bases and J by 0 bases, with 3 bases of the junction left unmatched. Germline-derived CDR1 and CDR2 are SNHLY and FYNNEI. CDR3 residues: CASMRGLSYEQYF. The CDR3 DNA reads TGTGCCAGCATGAGGGGGCTCTCCTACGAGCAGTACTTC.

V usage is TRBV7-9 and J usage is TRBJ2-5; 11 bases map to TRBD1. The junction had 6 bases not matched to a gene; V was cut back by 4 bases and J by 5 bases. Germline CDR1 SEHNR, CDR2 FQNEAQ (reference sequence). The CDR3 extends over 15 amino acids. In DNA, the CDR3 is TGTGCCAGCAGCTCCCGGACAGGGGGCCGGGAGACCCAGTACTTC. Translation: CASSSRTGGRETQYF. The entire variable domain, with the rest obtained from reference TRBV7-9 and TRBJ2-5, is as follows: DTGVSQNPRHKITKRGQNVTFRCDPISEHNRLYWYRQTLGQGPEFLTYFQNEAQLEKSRLLSDRFSAERPKGSFSTLEIQRTEQGDSAMYLCASSSRTGGRETQYFGPGTRLLVL.

This clone occurred once. This chain joins TRBV6-1 and TRBJ1-5; D might be TRBD1 (5 bases). Germline values: CDR1 MNHNS, CDR2 SASEGT. This CDR3 is built from 15 residues. Trimming cost V 5 bases and J 0 bases, with 11 bases left between them. The CDR3 reads CASSSLDSSNQPQHF. The CDR3 DNA follows: TGTGCCAGCAGTTCCCTAGACAGTAGCAATCAGCCCCAGCATTTT.

The rearrangement joins TRBV2 to TRBJ2-7, with 7 bases aligning to TRBD1. CDR3 length: 15 amino acids. Trimming at V came to 4 bases and at J to 2 bases, leaving 8 bases not matched to a gene. Germline CDR1 reads SNHLY; CDR2 reads FYNNEI. For the CDR3, the DNA is TGTGCCAGCAGTGCGGTGAGGGGGCAAACCTACGAGCAGTACTTC. Its translation: CASSAVRGQTYEQYF.

The chain combines TRBV5-6 with TRBJ2-7; D might be TRBD1 or TRBD2, each matching 5 bases. Trimming removed 3 bases from V and 4 bases from J, with 11 bases in between. This CDR3 is 13 amino acids long. Per germline, CDR1 SGHDT and CDR2 YYEEEE. This CDR3 is CASSSGLWYEQYF. In DNA, the CDR3 is TGTGCCAGCAGCTCGGGGCTGTGGTACGAGCAGTACTTC. Variable domain in full (rest from reference TRBV5-6 and TRBJ2-7): DAGVTQSPTHLIKTRGQQVTLRCSPKSGHDTVSWYQQALGQGPQFIFQYYEEEERQRGNFPDRFSGHQFPNYSSELNVNALLLGDSALYLCASSSGLWYEQYFGPGTRLTVT.

V and J are TRBV29-1 and TRBJ1-1, with D possibly matching TRBD1 (6 bases). Germline CDR1 SQVTM, CDR2 ANQGSEA. Deletions cut 5 bases from V and 3 bases from J, with 13 bases between. CDR3 length equals 13 residues. In DNA form, the CDR3 reads TGCAGCGTTCGTCAGGGGCGGGACACTGAAGCTTTCTTT. It is translated as CSVRQGRDTEAFF. Using reference TRBV29-1 and TRBJ1-1 for the parts outside the CDR3, the full variable domain is SAVISQKPSRDICQRGTSLTIQCQVDSQVTMMFWYRQQPGQSLTLIATANQGSEATYESGFVIDKFPISRPNLTFSTLTVSNMSPEDSSIYLCSVRQGRDTEAFFGQGTRLTVV.

This clone was detected once. J is TRBJ1-1 and V is TRBV6-1; D possibly corresponds to TRBD1 (5 bases). CDR1 and CDR2 (germline): MNHNS, SASEGT. Trimming pared 10 bases from V and 12 bases from J, leaving 18 bases between. The CDR3 length is 11 residues. The CDR3: CATRLERGSFF. The DNA of the CDR3 is TGTGCCACCCGCCTCGAGAGGGGTTCTTTCTTT.

The chain combines TRBV7-6 with TRBJ2-7; the D gene is possibly TRBD2 (6 bases). This CDR3 has 14 amino acids. V was trimmed by 4 bases and J by 1 base, leaving 11 bases between them. Germline values: CDR1 SGHVS, CDR2 FNYEAQ. Here the CDR3 reads CASSSGVGSYEQYF. CDR3 coding DNA: TGTGCCAGCAGCTCGGGGGTCGGGTCCTACGAGCAGTACTTC.

In its sample, this clone was seen a few times. This chain connects TRBV9 to TRBJ1-2; the D gene is possibly TRBD1 (6 bases). This CDR3 contains 13 residues. Trimming cost V 4 bases and J 7 bases, with 14 bases left between them. CDR1 SGDLS and CDR2 YYNGEE come from the germline V gene. The CDR3 sequence is CASSFPQGGGYTF. CDR3 in DNA: TGTGCCAGCAGCTTCCCACAGGGAGGTGGCTACACCTTC.

This clone appeared once. V is TRBV29-1 and J is TRBJ1-4; D ambiguous. Germline lookup yields CDR1 SQVTM and CDR2 ANQGSEA. This CDR3 has 11 amino acids. V dropped 6 bases and J dropped 8 bases, with 10 bases sitting between them. The CDR3 DNA reads TGCAGCGTGGTTATATTGGAAAAACTGTTTTTT. Its protein is CSVVILEKLFF.

The J gene is TRBJ2-7, the V gene TRBV7-9, with D possibly called TRBD1 or TRBD2 (5 bases each). CDR1 is SEHNR and CDR2 is FQNEAQ in the germline V gene (reference sequence). This CDR3 is built from 14 residues. The V and J ends lost 5 bases and 2 bases respectively, with 13 bases between them. The DNA for the CDR3 is TGTGCCAGCAGCGCCCGGGACCAGCCCTACGAGCAGTACTTC. The encoded protein is CASSARDQPYEQYF.

This chain links TRBV10-1 with TRBJ2-1; D ambiguous. In germline, CDR1 is WNHNN, CDR2 SYGVQD (reference sequence). This CDR3 contains 13 residues. Trimming took 10 bases from V and 3 from J, leaving 13 bases between them. The CDR3 loop reads CATGSGYYNEQFF. The CDR3 region has the DNA TGCGCCACCGGATCCGGGTACTACAATGAGCAGTTCTTC.